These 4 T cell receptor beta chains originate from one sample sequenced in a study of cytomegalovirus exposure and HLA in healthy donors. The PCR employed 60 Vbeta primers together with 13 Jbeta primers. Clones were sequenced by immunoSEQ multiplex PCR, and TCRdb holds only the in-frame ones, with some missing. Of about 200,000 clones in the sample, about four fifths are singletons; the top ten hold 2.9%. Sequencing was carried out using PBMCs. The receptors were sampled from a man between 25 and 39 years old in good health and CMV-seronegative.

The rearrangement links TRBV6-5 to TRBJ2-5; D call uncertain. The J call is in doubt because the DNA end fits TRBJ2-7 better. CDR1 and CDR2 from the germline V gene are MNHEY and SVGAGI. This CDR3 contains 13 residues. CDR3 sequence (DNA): TGTGCCAGCAGTTACTCAGAGTCCTACGAGCAGTACTTC. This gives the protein CASSYSESYEQYF.

The CDR3 bases are TGTGCCAGCAGCTTATCCCCTAGCGGGGGGGCTAGCACAGATACGCAGTATTTT. It yields the protein CASSLSPSGGASTDTQYF. J is TRBJ2-3 and V is TRBV7-3; 12 bases agree with TRBD2. Germline assignment: CDR1 SGHTA and CDR2 FQGTGA. V dropped 2 bases and J dropped 0; count of bases not matched to a gene: 6. The CDR3 runs 18 residues.

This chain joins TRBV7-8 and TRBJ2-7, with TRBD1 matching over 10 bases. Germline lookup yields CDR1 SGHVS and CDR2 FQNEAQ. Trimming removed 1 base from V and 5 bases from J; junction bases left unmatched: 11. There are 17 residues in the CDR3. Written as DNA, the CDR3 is TGTGCCAGCAGCTTAGGGGTTATCGGGACAGGGGTCCACGAGCAGTACTTC. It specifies CASSLGVIGTGVHEQYF.

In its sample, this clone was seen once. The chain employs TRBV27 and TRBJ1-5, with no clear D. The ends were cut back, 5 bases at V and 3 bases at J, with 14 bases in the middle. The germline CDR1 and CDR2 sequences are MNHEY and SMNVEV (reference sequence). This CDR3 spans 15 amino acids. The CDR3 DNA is TGTGCCAGCAGTCCACGAGGTAACCCCAATCAGCCCCAGCATTTT. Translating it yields CASSPRGNPNQPQHF.